These 6 T cell receptor beta chains were all obtained from the same sample, sequenced in a study of cytomegalovirus exposure and HLA in healthy donors. PCR employed 60 Vbeta and 13 Jbeta primers. The repertoire was sequenced with immunoSEQ multiplex PCR; TCRdb's copy has only in-frame clones and lacks some. The table records around 130,000 clones, approximately 80% of them present only once. The sample was PBMCs. The source is a man aged 50 or older in good health and CMV-seronegative.

This chain uses TRBV7-9 with TRBJ1-5, with 7 nucleotides matching TRBD1. There are 14 residues in the CDR3. Trimming cost V 1 base and J 6 bases; bases outside gene matches: 3. The germline gives CDR1 SEHNR, CDR2 FQNEAQ (reference sequence). The CDR3 reads CASSLGQGGQPQHF. Here the CDR3 DNA reads TGTGCCAGCAGCTTAGGTCAGGGGGGTCAGCCCCAGCATTTT. Combining the CDR3 with reference TRBV7-9 and TRBJ1-5 gives the whole variable domain DTGVSQNPRHKITKRGQNVTFRCDPISEHNRLYWYRQTLGQGPEFLTYFQNEAQLEKSRLLSDRFSAERPKGSFSTLEIQRTEQGDSAMYLCASSLGQGGQPQHFGDGTRLSIL.

V usage is TRBV4-2 and J usage is TRBJ1-5; 7 bases are shared with TRBD1. The V and J ends lost 2 bases and 7 bases, in that order; junction bases with no gene match: 5. The CDR3 is made up of 14 amino acids. CDR1 is LGHNA, CDR2 YNFKEQ, per germline. The CDR3, as DNA: TGTGCCAGCAGCCAAAACAGGGGTGGGCAGCCCCAGCATTTT. Translated: CASSQNRGGQPQHF.

Only one count was recorded for this clone. This chain uses TRBV30 with TRBJ2-7; TRBD1 might be the D (5 bases). Germline V lookup: CDR1 GTSNPN, CDR2 SVGIG (reference sequence). V shed 3 bases and J shed 7 bases, with 13 bases lying between them. This CDR3 contains 12 residues. In DNA, the CDR3 is TGTGCCTGGAGCCTCGCCCGACAGGAGCAGTACTTC. Its translation is CAWSLARQEQYF. Variable domain in full (rest from reference TRBV30 and TRBJ2-7): SQTIHQWPATLVQPVGSPLSLECTVEGTSNPNLYWYRQAAGRGLQLLFYSVGIGQISSEVPQNLSASRPQDRQFILSSKKLLLSDSGFYLCAWSLARQEQYFGPGTRLTVT.

This chain links TRBV15 with TRBJ2-1, with 7 bases identical to TRBD1. V lost 2 bases to trimming and J lost 6 bases; unmatched junction nucleotides: 4. Looked up from germline, CDR1 is LNHNV and CDR2 is YYDKDF (reference sequence). The length of the CDR3 is 14 residues. CDR3 residues: CATSRSTGINEQFF. The CDR3 nucleotides are TGTGCCACCAGCAGATCGACAGGGATCAATGAGCAGTTCTTC.

The rearrangement links TRBV7-8 to TRBJ2-1; D is undetermined. V was cut by 8 bases and J by 7 bases, with 18 bases left in between. CDR3 size: 14 residues. Germline CDR1 reads SGHVS; CDR2 reads FQNEAQ. This CDR3 reads CASGSEWVRNEQFF. The CDR3, as DNA: TGTGCCAGCGGCTCTGAATGGGTGAGGAATGAGCAGTTCTTC.

The J gene is TRBJ1-2, the V gene TRBV5-4; the D gene is possibly TRBD1 (6 bases). This CDR3 is 14 amino acids long. Trimming stripped 0 bases from V and 4 bases from J, with 10 bases between. Per the germline V gene, CDR1 is SGHNT and CDR2 is YYREEE (reference sequence). The CDR3 DNA is TGTGCCAGCAGCTTGGACAGGGAAGGCTATGGCTACACCTTC. Translation: CASSLDREGYGYTF.